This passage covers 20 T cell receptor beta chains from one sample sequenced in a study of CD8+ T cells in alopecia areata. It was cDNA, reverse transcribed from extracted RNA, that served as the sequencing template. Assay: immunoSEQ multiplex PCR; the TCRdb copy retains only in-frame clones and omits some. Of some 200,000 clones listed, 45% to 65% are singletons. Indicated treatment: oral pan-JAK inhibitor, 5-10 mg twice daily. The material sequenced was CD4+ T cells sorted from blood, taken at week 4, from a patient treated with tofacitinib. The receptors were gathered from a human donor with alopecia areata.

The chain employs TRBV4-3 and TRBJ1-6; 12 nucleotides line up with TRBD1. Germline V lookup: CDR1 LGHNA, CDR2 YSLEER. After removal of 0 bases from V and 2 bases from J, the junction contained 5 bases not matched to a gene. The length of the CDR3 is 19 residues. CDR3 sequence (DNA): TGCGCCAGCAGCCAAGATTTGGGACAGGGGGCCACCTATAATTCACCCCTCCACTTT. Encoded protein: CASSQDLGQGATYNSPLHF.

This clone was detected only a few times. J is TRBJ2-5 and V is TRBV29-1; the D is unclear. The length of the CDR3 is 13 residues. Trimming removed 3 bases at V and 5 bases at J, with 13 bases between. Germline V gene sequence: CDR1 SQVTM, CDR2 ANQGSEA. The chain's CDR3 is CSVDGVWSETQYF. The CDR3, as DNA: TGCAGCGTTGATGGTGTCTGGTCGGAGACCCAGTACTTC.

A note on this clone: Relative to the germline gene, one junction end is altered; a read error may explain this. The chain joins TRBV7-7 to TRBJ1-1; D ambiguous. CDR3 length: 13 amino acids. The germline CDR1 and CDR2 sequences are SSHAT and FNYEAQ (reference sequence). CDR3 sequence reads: CASSPTLNTEAFF. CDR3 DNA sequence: TGTGCTAGCAGTCCTACGCTGAACACTGAAGCTTTCTTT. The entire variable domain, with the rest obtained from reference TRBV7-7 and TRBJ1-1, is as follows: GAGVSQSPRYKVTKRGQDVTLRCDPISSHATLYWYQQALGQGPEFLTYFNYEAQPDKSGLPSDRFSAERPEGSISTLTIQRTEQRDSAMYRCASSPTLNTEAFFGQGTRLTVV.

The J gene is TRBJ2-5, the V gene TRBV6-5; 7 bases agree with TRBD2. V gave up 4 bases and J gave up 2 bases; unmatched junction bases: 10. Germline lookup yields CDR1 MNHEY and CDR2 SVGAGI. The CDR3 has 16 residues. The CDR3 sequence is CASSSPLGGIQETQYF. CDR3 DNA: TGTGCCAGCAGTTCCCCTCTGGGGGGGATTCAAGAGACCCAGTACTTC.

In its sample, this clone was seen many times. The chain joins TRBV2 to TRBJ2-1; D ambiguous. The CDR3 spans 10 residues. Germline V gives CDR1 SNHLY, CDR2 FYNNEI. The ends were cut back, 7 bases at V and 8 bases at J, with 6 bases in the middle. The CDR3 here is CASKGHEQFF. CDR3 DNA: TGTGCCAGCAAAGGGCATGAGCAGTTCTTC.

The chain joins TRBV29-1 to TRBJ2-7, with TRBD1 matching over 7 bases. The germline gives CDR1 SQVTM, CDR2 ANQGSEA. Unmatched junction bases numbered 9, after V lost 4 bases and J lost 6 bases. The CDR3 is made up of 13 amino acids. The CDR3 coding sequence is TGCAGCGTTGGAGACAGGGCCCGCGGCGAGCAGTACTTC. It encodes CSVGDRARGEQYF.

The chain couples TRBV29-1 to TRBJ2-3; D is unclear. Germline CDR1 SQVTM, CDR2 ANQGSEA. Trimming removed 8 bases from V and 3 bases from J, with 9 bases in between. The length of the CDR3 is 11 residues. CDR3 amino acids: CSHRPTDTQYF. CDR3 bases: TGCAGCCATAGACCGACAGATACGCAGTATTTT.

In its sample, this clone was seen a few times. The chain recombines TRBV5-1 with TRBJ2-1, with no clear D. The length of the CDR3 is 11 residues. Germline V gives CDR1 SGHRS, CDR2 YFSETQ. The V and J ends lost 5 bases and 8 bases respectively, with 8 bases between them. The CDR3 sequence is CASRLQYEQFF. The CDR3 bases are TGCGCCAGCAGGCTGCAGTATGAGCAGTTCTTC.

DNA of the CDR3: TGTGCCTGGAGTGCCGTGGACACTCCAGGAACCTTC. Translation: CAWSAVDTPGTF. This rearrangement joins TRBV30 to TRBJ1-2, with TRBD1 as a possible D gene (5 bases). V lost 1 base to trimming and J lost 14 bases, with 17 bases between them. Germline V CDR1 and CDR2: GTSNPN, SVGIG (reference sequence). The CDR3 is 12 residues long.

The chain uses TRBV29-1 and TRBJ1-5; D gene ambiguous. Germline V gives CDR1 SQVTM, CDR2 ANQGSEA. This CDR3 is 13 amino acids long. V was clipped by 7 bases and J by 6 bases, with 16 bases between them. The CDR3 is CSASAGSGQPQHF. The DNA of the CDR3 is TGCAGCGCTTCGGCGGGGTCGGGTCAGCCCCAGCATTTT.

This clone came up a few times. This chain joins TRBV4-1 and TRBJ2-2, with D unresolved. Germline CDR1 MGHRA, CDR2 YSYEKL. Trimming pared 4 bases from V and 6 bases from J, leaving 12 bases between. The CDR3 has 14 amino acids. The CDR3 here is CASSRPLLPGELFF. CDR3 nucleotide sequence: TGCGCCAGCAGCCGCCCCCTCCTTCCCGGGGAGCTGTTTTTT.

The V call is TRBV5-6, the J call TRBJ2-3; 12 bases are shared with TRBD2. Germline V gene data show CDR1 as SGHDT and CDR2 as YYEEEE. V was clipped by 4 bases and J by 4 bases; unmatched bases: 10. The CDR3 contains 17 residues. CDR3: CASSPTTSGGRPDTQYF. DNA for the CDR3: TGTGCCAGCAGCCCCACTACTAGCGGGGGGCGACCAGATACGCAGTATTTT.

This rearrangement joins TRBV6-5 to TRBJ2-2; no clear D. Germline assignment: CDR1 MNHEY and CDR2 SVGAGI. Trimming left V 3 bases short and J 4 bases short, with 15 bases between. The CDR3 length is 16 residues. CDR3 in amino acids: CASSYSTSMGTGELFF. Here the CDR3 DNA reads TGTGCCAGCAGTTATTCTACATCAATGGGCACCGGGGAGCTGTTTTTT.

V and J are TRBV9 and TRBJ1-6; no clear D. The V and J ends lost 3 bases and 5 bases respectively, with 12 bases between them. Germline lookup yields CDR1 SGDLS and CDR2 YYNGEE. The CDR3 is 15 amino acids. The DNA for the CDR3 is TGTGCCAGCAGCGCACACACAGCCGATAATTCACCCCTCCACTTT. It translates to CASSAHTADNSPLHF.

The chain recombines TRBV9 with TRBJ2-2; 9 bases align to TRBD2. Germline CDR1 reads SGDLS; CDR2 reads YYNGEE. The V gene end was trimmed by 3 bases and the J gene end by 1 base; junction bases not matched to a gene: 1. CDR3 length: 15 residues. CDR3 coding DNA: TGTGCCAGCAGCGGTAGCGGGGGGAACACCGGGGAGCTGTTTTTT. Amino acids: CASSGSGGNTGELFF. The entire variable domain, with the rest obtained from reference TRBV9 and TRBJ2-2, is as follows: DSGVTQTPKHLITATGQRVTLRCSPRSGDLSVYWYQQSLDQGLQFLIQYYNGEERAKGNILERFSAQQFPDLHSELNLSSLELGDSALYFCASSGSGGNTGELFFGEGSRLTVL.

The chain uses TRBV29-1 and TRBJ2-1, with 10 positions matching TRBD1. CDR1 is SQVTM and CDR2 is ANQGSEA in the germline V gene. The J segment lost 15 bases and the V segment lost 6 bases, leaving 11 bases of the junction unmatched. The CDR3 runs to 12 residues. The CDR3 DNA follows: TGCAGCGTCGGGGGACAGGGGTCGTTCCCGTTCTTC. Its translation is CSVGGQGSFPFF.

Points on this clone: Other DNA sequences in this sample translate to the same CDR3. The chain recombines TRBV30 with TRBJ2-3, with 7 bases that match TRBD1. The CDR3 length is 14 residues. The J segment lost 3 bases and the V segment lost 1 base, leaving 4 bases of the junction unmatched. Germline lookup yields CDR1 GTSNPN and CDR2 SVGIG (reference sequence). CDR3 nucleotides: TGTGCCTGGAGTGCGGGACAGACTACAGATACGCAGTATTTT. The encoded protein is CAWSAGQTTDTQYF. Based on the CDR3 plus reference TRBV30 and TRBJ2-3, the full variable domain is SQTIHQWPATLVQPVGSPLSLECTVEGTSNPNLYWYRQAAGRGLQLLFYSVGIGQISSEVPQNLSASRPQDRQFILSSKKLLLSDSGFYLCAWSAGQTTDTQYFGPGTRLTVL.

This CDR3 reads CASSQEEKQYF. CDR3 coding DNA: TGTGCCAGCTCACAAGAAGAGAAGCAGTACTTC. The chain links TRBV18 to TRBJ2-7; D gene unclear. The length of the CDR3 is 11 residues. Germline V gene data show CDR1 as KGHSH and CDR2 as LQKENI. The V gene lost 4 bases and the J gene lost 8 bases, with 9 bases spanning the gap.

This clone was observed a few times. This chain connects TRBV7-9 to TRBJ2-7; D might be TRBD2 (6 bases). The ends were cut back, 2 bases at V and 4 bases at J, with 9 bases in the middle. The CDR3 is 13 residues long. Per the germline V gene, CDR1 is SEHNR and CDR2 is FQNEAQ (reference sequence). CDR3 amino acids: CASSLPSAYEQYF. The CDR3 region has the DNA TGTGCCAGCAGCTTACCTAGCGCTTACGAGCAGTACTTC.

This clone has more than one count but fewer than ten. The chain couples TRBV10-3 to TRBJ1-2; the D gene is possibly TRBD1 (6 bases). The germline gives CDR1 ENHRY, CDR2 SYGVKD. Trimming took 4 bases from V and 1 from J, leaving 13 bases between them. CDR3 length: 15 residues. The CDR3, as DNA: TGTGCCATCAGTGCGGGGGGCCTTTATAACTATGGCTACACCTTC. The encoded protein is CAISAGGLYNYGYTF.